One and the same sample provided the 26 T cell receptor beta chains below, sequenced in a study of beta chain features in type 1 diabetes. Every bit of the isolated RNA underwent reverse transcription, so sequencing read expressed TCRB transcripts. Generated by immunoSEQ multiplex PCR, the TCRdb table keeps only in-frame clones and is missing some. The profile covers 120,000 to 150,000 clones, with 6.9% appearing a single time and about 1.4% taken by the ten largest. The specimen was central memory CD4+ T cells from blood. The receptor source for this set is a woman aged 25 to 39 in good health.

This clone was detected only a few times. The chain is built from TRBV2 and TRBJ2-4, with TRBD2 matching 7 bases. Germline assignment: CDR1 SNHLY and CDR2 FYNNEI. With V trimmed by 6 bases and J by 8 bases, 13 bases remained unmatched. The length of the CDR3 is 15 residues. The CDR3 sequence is CASRFEAGTRYIQYF. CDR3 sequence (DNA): TGTGCCAGCAGATTTGAAGCGGGAACTCGGTACATTCAGTACTTC.

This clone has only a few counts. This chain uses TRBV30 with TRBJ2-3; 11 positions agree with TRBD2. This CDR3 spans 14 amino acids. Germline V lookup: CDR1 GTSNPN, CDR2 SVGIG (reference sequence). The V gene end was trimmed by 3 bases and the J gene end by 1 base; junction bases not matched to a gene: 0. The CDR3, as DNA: TGTGCCTGGAGACTAGCGGGAGGCACAGATACGCAGTATTTT. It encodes CAWRLAGGTDTQYF.

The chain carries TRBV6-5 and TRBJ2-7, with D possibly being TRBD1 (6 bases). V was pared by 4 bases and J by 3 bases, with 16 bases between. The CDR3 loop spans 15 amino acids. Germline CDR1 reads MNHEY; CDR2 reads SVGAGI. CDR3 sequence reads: CASSSSPRQVYEQYF. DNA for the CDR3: TGTGCCAGCAGTTCCTCTCCCCGACAGGTCTACGAGCAGTACTTC.

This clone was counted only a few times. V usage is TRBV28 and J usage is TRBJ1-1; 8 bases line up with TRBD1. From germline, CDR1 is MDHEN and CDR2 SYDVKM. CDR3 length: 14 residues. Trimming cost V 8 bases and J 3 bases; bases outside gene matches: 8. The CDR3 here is CASLKDRVDTEAFF. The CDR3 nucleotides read TGTGCCAGCTTAAAGGACAGGGTCGACACTGAAGCTTTCTTT. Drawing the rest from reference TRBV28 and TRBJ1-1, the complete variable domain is DVKVTQSSRYLVKRTGEKVFLECVQDMDHENMFWYRQDPGLGLRLIYFSYDVKMKEKGDIPEGYSVSREKKERFSLILESASTNQTSMYLCASLKDRVDTEAFFGQGTRLTVV.

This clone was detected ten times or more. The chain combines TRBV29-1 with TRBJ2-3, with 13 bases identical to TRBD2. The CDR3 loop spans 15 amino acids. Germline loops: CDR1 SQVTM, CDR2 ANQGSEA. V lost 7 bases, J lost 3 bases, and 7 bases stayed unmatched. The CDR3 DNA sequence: TGCAGCGCCGTCGGGACTAGCGGGAATACAGATACGCAGTATTTT. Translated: CSAVGTSGNTDTQYF.

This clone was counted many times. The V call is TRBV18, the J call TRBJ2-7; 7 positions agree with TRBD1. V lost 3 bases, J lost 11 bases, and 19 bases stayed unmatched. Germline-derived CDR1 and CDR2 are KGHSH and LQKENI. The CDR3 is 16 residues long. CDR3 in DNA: TGTGCCAGCTCACCGGAATCCCGGGACAGACCCAATGCGAAGTACTTC. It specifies CASSPESRDRPNAKYF.

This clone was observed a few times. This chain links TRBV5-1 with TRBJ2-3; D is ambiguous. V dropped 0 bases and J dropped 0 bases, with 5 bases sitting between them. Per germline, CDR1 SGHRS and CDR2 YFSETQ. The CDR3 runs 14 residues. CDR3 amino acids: CASSLASSTDTQYF. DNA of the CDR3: TGCGCCAGCAGCTTGGCCTCTAGCACAGATACGCAGTATTTT.

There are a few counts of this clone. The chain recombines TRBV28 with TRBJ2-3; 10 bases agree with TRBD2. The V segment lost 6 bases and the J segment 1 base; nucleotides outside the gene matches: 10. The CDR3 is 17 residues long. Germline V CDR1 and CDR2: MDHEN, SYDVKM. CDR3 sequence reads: CASRLWLAGEGTDTQYF. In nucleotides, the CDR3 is TGTGCCAGCAGGCTGTGGCTAGCGGGAGAGGGCACAGATACGCAGTATTTT.

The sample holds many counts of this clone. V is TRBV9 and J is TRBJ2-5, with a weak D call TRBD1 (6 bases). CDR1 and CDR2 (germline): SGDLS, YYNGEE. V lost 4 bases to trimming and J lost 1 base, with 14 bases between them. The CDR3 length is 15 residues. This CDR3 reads CASSPTGQPQETQYF. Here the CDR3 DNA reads TGTGCCAGCAGCCCTACGGGACAACCCCAAGAGACCCAGTACTTC.

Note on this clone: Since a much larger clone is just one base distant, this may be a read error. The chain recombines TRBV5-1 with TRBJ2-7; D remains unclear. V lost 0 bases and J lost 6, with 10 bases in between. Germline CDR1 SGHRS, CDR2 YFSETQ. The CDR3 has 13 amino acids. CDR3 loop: CASSLASGGEQYF. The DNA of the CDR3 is TGCGCCAGCAGCTTGGCCTCGGGTGGCGAGCAGTACTTC.

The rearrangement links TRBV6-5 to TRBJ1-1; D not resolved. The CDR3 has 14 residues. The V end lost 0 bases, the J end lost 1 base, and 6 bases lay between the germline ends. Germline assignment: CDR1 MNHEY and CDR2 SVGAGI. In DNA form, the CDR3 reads TGTGCCAGCAGTTACTCGAGCCAGAACACTGAAGCTTTCTTT. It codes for CASSYSSQNTEAFF.

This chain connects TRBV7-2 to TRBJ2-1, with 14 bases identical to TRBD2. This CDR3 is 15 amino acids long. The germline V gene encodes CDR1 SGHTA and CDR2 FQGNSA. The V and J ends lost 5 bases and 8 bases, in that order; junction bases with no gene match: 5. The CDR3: CASSNGLAGGHEQFF. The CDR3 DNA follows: TGTGCCAGCAGCAACGGACTAGCGGGAGGTCATGAGCAGTTCTTC.

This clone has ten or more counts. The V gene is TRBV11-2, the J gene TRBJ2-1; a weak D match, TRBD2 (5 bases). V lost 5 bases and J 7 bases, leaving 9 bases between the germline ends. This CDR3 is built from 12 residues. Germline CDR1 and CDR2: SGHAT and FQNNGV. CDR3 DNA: TGTGCCAGCAGCCATGAGCGGAATGAGCAGTTCTTC. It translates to CASSHERNEQFF. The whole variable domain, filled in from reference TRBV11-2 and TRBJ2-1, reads EAGVAQSPRYKIIEKRQSVAFWCNPISGHATLYWYQQILGQGPKLLIQFQNNGVVDDSQLPKDRFSAERLKGVDSTLKIQPAKLEDSAVYLCASSHERNEQFFGPGTRLTVL.

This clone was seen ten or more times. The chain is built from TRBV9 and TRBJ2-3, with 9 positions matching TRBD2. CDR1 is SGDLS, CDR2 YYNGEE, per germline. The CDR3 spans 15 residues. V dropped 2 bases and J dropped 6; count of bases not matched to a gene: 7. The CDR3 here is CASSVNAGGPDTQYF. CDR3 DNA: TGTGCCAGCAGCGTTAATGCGGGAGGGCCGGATACGCAGTATTTT. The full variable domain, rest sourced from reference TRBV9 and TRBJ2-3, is DSGVTQTPKHLITATGQRVTLRCSPRSGDLSVYWYQQSLDQGLQFLIQYYNGEERAKGNILERFSAQQFPDLHSELNLSSLELGDSALYFCASSVNAGGPDTQYFGPGTRLTVL.

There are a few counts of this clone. The CDR3 sequence: CASSQAGGETDTQYF. CDR3 nucleotides: TGCGCCAGCAGCCAAGCTGGAGGAGAGACAGATACGCAGTATTTT. The chain uses TRBV4-3 and TRBJ2-3; D is possibly TRBD2 (5 bases). Germline V CDR1 and CDR2: LGHNA, YSLEER. V lost 1 base to trimming and J lost 3 bases, with 11 bases between them. The CDR3 runs 15 residues.

CDR3: CASSRSGGSTDTQYF. The CDR3 nucleotides are TGTGCCAGCAGCCGAAGTGGGGGGTCCACAGATACGCAGTATTTT. The chain carries TRBV7-2 and TRBJ2-3, with D tentatively TRBD2 (6 bases). V was shortened by 5 bases and J by 2 bases, with 14 bases between the two germline ends. The CDR3 has 15 residues. CDR1 is SGHTA, CDR2 FQGNSA, per germline.

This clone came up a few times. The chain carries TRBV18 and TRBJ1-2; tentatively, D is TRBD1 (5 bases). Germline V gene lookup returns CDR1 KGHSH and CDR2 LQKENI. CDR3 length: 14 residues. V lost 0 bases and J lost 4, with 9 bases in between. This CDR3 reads CASSPPGQPYGYTF. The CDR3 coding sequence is TGTGCCAGCTCACCACCGGGGCAGCCCTATGGCTACACCTTC.

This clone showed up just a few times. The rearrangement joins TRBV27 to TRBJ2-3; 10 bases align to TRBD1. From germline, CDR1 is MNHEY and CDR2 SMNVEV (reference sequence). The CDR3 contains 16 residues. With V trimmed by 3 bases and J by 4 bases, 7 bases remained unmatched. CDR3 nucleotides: TGTGCCAGCAGTTTCCGACGCGGACAGGGGGCAGATACGCAGTATTTT. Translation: CASSFRRGQGADTQYF.

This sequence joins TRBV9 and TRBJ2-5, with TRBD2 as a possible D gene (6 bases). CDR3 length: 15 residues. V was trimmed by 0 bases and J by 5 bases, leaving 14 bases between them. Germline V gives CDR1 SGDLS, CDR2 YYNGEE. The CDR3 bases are TGTGCCAGCAGCGTAGCTGGCGGGAACAGGGAGACCCAGTACTTC. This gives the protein CASSVAGGNRETQYF.

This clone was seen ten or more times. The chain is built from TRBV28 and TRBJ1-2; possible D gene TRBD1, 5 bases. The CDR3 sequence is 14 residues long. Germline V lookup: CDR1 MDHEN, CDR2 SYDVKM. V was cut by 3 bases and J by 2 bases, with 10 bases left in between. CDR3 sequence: CASSLVQENYGYTF. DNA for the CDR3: TGTGCCAGCAGTTTGGTACAGGAGAACTATGGCTACACCTTC.

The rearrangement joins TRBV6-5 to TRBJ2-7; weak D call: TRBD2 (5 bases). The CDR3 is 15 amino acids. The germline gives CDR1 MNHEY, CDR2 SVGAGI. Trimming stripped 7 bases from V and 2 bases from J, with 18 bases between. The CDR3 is CASTPSPTGTYEQYF. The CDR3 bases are TGTGCCAGCACTCCCAGTCCAACGGGGACCTACGAGCAGTACTTC.

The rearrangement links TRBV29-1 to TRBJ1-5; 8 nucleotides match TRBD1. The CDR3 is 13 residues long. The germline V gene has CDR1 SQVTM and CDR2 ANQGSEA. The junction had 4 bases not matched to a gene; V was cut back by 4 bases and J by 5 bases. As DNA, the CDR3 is TGCAGCGTTGGTCAGGGGGCGGATCAGCCCCAGCATTTT. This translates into CSVGQGADQPQHF.

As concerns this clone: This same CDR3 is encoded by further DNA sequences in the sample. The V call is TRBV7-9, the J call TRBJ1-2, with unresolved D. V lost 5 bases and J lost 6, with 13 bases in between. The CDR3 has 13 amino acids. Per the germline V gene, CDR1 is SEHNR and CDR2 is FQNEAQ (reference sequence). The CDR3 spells CASSPGREDGYTF. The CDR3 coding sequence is TGTGCCAGCAGCCCCGGAAGGGAGGATGGCTACACCTTC.

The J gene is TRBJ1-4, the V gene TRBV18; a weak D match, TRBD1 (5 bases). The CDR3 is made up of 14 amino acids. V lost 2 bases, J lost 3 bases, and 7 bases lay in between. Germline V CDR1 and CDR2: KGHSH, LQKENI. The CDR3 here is CASSPRQSNEKLFF. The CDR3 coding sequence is TGTGCCAGCTCACCAAGACAGTCTAATGAAAAACTGTTTTTT.

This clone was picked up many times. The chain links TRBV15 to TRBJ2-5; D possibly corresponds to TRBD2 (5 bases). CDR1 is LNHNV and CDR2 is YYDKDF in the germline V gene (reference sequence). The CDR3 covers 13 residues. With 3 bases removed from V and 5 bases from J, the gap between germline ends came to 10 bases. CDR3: CATSRDFRETQYF. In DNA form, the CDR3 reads TGTGCCACCAGCAGGGACTTTCGGGAGACCCAGTACTTC.

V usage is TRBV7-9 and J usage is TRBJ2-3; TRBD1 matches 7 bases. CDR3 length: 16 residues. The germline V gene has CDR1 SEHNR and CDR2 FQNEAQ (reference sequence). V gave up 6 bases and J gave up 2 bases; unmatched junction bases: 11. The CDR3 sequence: CASSVRDRLFTDTQYF. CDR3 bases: TGTGCCAGCAGTGTTCGGGACAGACTCTTCACAGATACGCAGTATTTT. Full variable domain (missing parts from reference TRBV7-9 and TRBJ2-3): DTGVSQNPRHKITKRGQNVTFRCDPISEHNRLYWYRQTLGQGPEFLTYFQNEAQLEKSRLLSDRFSAERPKGSFSTLEIQRTEQGDSAMYLCASSVRDRLFTDTQYFGPGTRLTVL.